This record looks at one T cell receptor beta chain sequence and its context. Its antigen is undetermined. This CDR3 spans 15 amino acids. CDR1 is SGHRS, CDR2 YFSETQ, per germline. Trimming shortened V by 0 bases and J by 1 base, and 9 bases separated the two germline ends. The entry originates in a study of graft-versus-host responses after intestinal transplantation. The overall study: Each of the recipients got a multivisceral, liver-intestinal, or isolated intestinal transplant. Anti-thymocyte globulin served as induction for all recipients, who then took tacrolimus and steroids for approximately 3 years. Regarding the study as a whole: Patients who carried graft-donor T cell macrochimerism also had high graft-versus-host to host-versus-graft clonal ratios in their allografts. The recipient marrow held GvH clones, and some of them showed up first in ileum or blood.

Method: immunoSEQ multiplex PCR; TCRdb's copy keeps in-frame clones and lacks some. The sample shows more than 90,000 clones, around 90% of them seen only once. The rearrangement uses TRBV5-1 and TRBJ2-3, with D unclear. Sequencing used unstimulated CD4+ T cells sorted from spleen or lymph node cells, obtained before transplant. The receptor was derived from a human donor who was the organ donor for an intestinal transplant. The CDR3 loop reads CASSLGWPRTDTQYF. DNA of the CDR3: TGCGCCAGCAGCTTGGGGTGGCCACGCACAGATACGCAGTATTTT.